This T cell receptor (beta chain) was identified in a study of cytomegalovirus exposure and HLA in healthy donors. Study observations and caveats: Through in vitro validation, a few CMV-associated chains were shown to be specific for CMV antigens.

The count of this clone is one. Its target is not known. Vbeta (60) and Jbeta (13) primers were used in the PCR. TCRdb's copy holds only in-frame clones and misses some; the assay was immunoSEQ multiplex PCR. The sample holds some 60,000 clones; 80% are singletons and the top ten take almost 6%. The CDR3 is made up of 13 amino acids. Trimming stripped 7 bases from V and 3 bases from J, with 12 bases between. CDR1 is SQVTM, CDR2 ANQGSEA, per germline. The sequenced sample consisted of PBMCs. The rearrangement links TRBV29-1 to TRBJ1-4, with D possibly matching TRBD1 (5 bases). This receptor was obtained from a male donor in good health and CMV-seronegative. The DNA of the CDR3 is TGCAGCGCAAGGGGTTCGCCTAATGAAAAACTGTTTTTT. Amino acid sequence: CSARGSPNEKLFF.